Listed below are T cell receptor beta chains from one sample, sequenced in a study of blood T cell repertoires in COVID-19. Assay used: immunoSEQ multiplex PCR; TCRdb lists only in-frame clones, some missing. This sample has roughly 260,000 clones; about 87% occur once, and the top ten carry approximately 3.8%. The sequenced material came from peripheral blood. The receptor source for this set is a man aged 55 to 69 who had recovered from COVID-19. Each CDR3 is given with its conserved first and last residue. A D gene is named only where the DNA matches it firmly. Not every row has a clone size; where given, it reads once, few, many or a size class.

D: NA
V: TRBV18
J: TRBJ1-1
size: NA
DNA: TGTGCCAGCTCACCAAGGGGCGGTATGGTGAATACTGAAGCTTTCTTT
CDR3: CASSPRGGMVNTEAFF

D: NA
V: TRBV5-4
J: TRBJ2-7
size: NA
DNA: TGTGCCAGCAGCCCGGGGACAGCCGGGGGATACGAGCAGTACTTC
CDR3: CASSPGTAGGYEQYF

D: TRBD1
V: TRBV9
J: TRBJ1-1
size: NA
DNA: TGTGCCAGCAGCGTAGGCGGAGGCAGGGGGCGGACTGAAGCTTTCTTT
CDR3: CASSVGGGRGRTEAFF

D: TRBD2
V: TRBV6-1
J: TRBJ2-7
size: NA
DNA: TGTGCCAGCAGTGGGACTAGCGGGGCCAGCTCCTACGAGCAGTACTTC
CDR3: CASSGTSGASSYEQYF

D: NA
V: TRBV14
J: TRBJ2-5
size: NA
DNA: TGTGCCAGCAGCCAAGAGTGGCTAGCAGAAGAGACCCAGTACTTC
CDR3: CASSQEWLAEETQYF

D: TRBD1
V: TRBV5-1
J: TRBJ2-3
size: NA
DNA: TGCGCCAGCAGCTTGGTGGACAGGGGCGGCACAGATACGCAGTATTTT
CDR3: CASSLVDRGGTDTQYF

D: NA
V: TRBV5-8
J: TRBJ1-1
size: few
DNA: TGTGCCAGCAGCCGCGGGGCCAGAGACCCCGTGATGAACACTGAAGCTTTCTTT
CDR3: CASSRGARDPVMNTEAFF

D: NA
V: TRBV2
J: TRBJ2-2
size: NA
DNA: TGTGCCAGCAGCACTGGGAACACCGGGGAGCTGTTTTTT
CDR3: CASSTGNTGELFF

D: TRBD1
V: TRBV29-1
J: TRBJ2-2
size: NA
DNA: TGCAGCGTTGGTGGACAGGGCAAGGCCGGGGAGCTGTTTTTT
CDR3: CSVGGQGKAGELFF

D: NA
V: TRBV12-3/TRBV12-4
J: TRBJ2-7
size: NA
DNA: TGTGCCAGCAGTTTAAGGGGGGAGCAGTACTTC
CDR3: CASSLRGEQYF

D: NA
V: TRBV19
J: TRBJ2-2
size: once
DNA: TGTGCCAGTAGTTTGGCCGACTGGGAGCTGTTTTTT
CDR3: CASSLADWELFF

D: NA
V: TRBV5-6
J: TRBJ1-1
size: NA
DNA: TGTGCCAGCAGCTTGACAGGGCCGAACACTGAAGCTTTCTTT
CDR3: CASSLTGPNTEAFF

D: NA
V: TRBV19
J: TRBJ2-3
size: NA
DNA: TGTGCCAGTAGTCTACGCCACTTTGGGCAGGGCGACCAAAACACAGATACGCAGTATTTT
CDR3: CASSLRHFGQGDQNTDTQYF

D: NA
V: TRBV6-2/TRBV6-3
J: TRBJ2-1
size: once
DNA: TGTGCCAGCAGTTACCTAACCCGGAGATCCTACAATGAGCAGTTCTTC
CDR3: CASSYLTRRSYNEQFF

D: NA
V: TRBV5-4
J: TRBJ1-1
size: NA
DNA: TGTGCCAGCAGCTTGGGTCGGGTGAACACTGAAGCTTTCTTT
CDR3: CASSLGRVNTEAFF

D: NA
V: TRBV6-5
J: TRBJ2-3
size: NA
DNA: TGTGCCAGCAGTCCTTCTAGAGTTACGCAGTATTTT
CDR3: CASSPSRVTQYF

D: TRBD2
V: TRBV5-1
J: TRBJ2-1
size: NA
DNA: TGCGCCAGCAGCTTAGGCGGGGGAGGCAAGTCCTCCTACAATGAGCAGTTCTTC
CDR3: CASSLGGGGKSSYNEQFF

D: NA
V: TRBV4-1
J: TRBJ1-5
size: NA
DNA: TGCGCCAGCAGCCAAGGCCAGGGGCCCAATAGCAATCAGCCCCAGCATTTT
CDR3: CASSQGQGPNSNQPQHF

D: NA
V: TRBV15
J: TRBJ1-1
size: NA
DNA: TGTGCCACCAGCAGAGAATTCGGTGGTAAAGCTTTCTTT
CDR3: CATSREFGGKAFF

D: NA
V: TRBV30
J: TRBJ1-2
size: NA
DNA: TGTGCCTGGAGGGCAACCGGGCCAAGGGGAGGCTACACCTTC
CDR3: CAWRATGPRGGYTF

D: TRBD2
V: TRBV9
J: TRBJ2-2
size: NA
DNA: TGTGCCAGCAACCCACACCCGGCGGGGGGGCCATATGGCGGGGAGCTGTTTTTT
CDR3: CASNPHPAGGPYGGELFF

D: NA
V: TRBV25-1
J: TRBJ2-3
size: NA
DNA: TGTGCCAGCAGTGAACTCGGGGGTGGGAAAACAGATACGCAGTATTTT
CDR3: CASSELGGGKTDTQYF

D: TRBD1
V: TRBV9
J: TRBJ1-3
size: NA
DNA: TGTGCCAGCAGCGTAGACTTCCAAGCCGGTACAGGGGTAAGCGTAAACACCATATATTTT
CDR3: CASSVDFQAGTGVSVNTIYF

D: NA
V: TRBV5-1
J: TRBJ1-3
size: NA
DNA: TGCGCCAGCAGCTTTGACAGATGGACCATATATTTT
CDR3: CASSFDRWTIYF

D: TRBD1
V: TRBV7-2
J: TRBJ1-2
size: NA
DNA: TGTGCCAGCAGCTTATCGCGGACAGGGCCAGGTTGGGGCTACACCTTC
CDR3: CASSLSRTGPGWGYTF

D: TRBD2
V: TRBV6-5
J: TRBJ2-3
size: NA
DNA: TGTGCCAGCAGGTCTAGCGGGGTAAGGGGAGATACGCAGTATTTT
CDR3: CASRSSGVRGDTQYF

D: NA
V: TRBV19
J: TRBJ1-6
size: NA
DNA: TGTGCCAGTAGTATGAACCGGGGGTCGAGCTCCTATAATTCACCCCTCCACTTT
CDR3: CASSMNRGSSSYNSPLHF

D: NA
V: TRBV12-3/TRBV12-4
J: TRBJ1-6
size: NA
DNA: TGTGCCAGCAGTTTTAGTGATGATTCACCCCTCCACTTT
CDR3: CASSFSDDSPLHF

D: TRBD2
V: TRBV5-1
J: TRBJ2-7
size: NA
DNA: TGCGCCAGCAGCTTGGCCTTAGGGCGGTTAGCGGGGGCTCCCTACGAGCAGTACTTC
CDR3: CASSLALGRLAGAPYEQYF